Listed here is a single T cell receptor beta chain. What it binds is not known. Autologous stem cell transplantation was followed by relapse in every patient, and brentuximab vedotin exposure varied. The data were obtained in a study of PD-1 blockade in classical Hodgkin lymphoma. Only in-frame clones appear in the TCRdb table, and some are missing; sequencing was by immunoSEQ multiplex PCR. The data show tens of thousands of clones, 85% to 90% seen once. Points from the study as a whole: Healthy donors reportedly exceeded newly diagnosed patients in baseline TCR diversity. Excluded were patients who started nivolumab under 1 year after ASCT, a group that had lower diversity. Significant TCR diversity gains by C4D1 occurred in CD4+ but not CD8+ cells.

CDR3 length equals 18 residues. Trimming removed 4 bases from V and 2 bases from J; junction bases left unmatched: 9. Per the germline V gene, CDR1 is SGHRS and CDR2 is YFSETQ. The starting material was peripheral blood mononuclear cells (PBMCs), obtained before the second cycle of nivolumab. The chain is built from TRBV5-1 and TRBJ2-6, with 10 positions matching TRBD2. The receptor was derived from a human donor with classical Hodgkin lymphoma. The DNA for the CDR3 is TGCGCCAGCAGCGACCTACTAGCGGGATCGGCTGGGGCCAACGTCCTGACTTTC. The encoded protein is CASSDLLAGSAGANVLTF.